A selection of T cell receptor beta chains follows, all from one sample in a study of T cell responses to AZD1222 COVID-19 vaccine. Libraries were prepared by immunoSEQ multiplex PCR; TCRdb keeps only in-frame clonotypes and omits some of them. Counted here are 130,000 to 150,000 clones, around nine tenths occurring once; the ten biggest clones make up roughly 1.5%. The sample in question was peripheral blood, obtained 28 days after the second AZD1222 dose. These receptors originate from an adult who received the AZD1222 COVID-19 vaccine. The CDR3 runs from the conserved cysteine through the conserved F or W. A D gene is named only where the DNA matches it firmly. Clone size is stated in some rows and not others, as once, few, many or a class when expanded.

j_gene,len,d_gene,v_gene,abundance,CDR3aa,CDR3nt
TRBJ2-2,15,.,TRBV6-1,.,CASSERAGRTGELFF,TGTGCCAGCAGTGAACGGGCGGGGAGAACCGGGGAGCTGTTTTTT
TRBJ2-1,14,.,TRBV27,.,CASSLSTVINEQFF,TGTGCCAGCAGTTTATCCACTGTGATCAATGAGCAGTTCTTC
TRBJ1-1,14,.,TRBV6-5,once,CASSYSVRNTEAFF,TGTGCCAGCAGTTACTCGGTTCGGAACACTGAAGCTTTCTTT
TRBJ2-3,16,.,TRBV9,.,CASSVGTSPGTDTQYF,TGTGCCAGCAGCGTAGGGACTTCCCCCGGGACAGATACGCAGTATTTT
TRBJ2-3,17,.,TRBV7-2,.,CASSTGRTLDYTDTQYF,TGTGCCAGCAGTACCGGCCGTACCCTGGACTACACAGATACGCAGTATTTT
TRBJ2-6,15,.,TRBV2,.,CASIPGPSGANVLTF,TGTGCCAGCATTCCGGGGCCCTCTGGGGCCAACGTCCTGACTTTC
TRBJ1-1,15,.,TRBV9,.,CASSAPSGANTEAFF,TGTGCCAGCAGCGCTCCGTCAGGGGCGAACACTGAAGCTTTCTTT
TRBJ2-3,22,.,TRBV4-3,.,CASSQVREDYHLPLFNTDTQYF,TGCGCCAGCAGCCAAGTGAGGGAAGACTACCACCTCCCTCTATTTAACACAGATACGCAGTATTTT
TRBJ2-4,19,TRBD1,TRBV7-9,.,CASSLPGQGAISAKNIQYF,TGTGCCAGCAGCCTCCCGGGACAGGGGGCCATATCTGCCAAAAACATTCAGTACTTC
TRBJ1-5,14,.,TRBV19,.,CASISRGLDQPQHF,TGTGCCAGTATATCGCGGGGCTTAGATCAGCCCCAGCATTTT
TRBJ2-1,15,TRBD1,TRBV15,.,CATSRGTGGVREQFF,TGTGCCACCAGCAGAGGGACAGGGGGCGTTCGGGAGCAGTTCTTC
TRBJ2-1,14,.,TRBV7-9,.,CASSFREGANEQFF,TGTGCCAGCAGCTTCCGGGAAGGGGCCAATGAGCAGTTCTTC
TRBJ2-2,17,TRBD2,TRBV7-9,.,CASSPTSGRPYTGELFF,TGTGCCAGCAGCCCGACTAGCGGGAGGCCCTACACCGGGGAGCTGTTTTTT
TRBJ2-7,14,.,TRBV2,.,CASSGHRGPREQYF,TGTGCCAGCAGTGGTCATCGGGGGCCTCGGGAGCAGTACTTC
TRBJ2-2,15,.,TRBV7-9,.,CASSWALGWLGELFF,TGTGCCAGCAGCTGGGCTCTTGGTTGGCTGGGGGAGCTGTTTTTT
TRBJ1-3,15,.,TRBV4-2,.,CASSLGGFSGNTIYF,TGTGCCAGCAGCCTCGGGGGCTTCTCTGGAAACACCATATATTTT
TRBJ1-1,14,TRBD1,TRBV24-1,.,CATSAGQGSTEAFF,TGTGCCACCAGTGCCGGACAGGGGTCCACTGAAGCTTTCTTT
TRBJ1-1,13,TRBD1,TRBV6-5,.,CASSYTGTGLAFF,TGTGCCAGCAGTTACACCGGGACAGGGTTGGCTTTCTTT
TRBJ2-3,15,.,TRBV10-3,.,CAISAGGLSTDTQYF,TGTGCCATCAGTGCTGGGGGCCTTAGCACAGATACGCAGTATTTT
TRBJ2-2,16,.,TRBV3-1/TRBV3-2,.,CASSQVVPGNTGELFF,TGTGCCAGCAGCCAAGTAGTTCCAGGAAACACCGGGGAGCTGTTTTTT
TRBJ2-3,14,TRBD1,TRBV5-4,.,CASSVGQPRDTQYF,TGTGCCAGCAGCGTGGGACAGCCTCGGGATACGCAGTATTTT
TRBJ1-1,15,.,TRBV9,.,CASSVVPWPNTEAFF,TGTGCCAGCAGCGTAGTCCCATGGCCGAACACTGAAGCTTTCTTT
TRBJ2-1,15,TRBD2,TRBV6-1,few,CASSEAGGSYNEQFF,TGTGCCAGCAGTGAAGCGGGAGGGTCCTACAATGAGCAGTTCTTC
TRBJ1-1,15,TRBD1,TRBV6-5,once,CASSPPQGVNTEAFF,TGTGCCAGCAGTCCCCCCCAGGGGGTGAACACTGAAGCTTTCTTT
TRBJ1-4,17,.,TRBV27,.,CATKPLRVVAGNEKLFF,TGTGCCACAAAACCCTTGAGGGTCGTAGCGGGTAATGAAAAACTGTTTTTT
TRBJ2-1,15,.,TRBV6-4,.,CASSDSAGTYNEQFF,TGTGCCAGCAGTGACTCGGCGGGAACCTACAATGAGCAGTTCTTC
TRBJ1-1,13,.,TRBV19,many,CASSIGRNTEAFF,TGTGCCAGTAGTATTGGGAGGAACACTGAAGCTTTCTTT